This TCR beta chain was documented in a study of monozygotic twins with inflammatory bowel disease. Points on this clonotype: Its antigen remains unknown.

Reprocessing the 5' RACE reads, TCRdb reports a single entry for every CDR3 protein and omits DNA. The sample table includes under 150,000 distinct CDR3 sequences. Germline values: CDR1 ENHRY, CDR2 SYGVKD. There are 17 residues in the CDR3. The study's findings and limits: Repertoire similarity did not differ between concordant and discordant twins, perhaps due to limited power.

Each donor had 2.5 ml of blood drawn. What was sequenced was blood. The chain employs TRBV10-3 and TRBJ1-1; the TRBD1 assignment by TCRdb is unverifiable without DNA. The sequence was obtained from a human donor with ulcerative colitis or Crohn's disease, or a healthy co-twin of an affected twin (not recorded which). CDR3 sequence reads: CAISEPPSRDTNTEAFF.